This T cell receptor beta chain appears in the sequencing data of a study of cytomegalovirus exposure and HLA in healthy donors. General study points: When a later analysis was performed, an Asian-associated ancestry cluster reportedly had fewer N-insertions than the roughly 670-donor mean.

A note on this clone: The target antigen is unknown.

Germline V gives CDR1 LNHDA, CDR2 SQIVND (reference sequence). The CDR3 loop spans 13 amino acids. V was trimmed by 4 bases and J by 5 bases, leaving 11 bases between them. A multiplex PCR was run with 60 Vbeta primers and 13 Jbeta primers. Per the original methods: Unique TCR beta chains totaled 80 million to 100 million in a later count, with around 11 million of them shared. Some clones are missing from TCRdb's copy, which holds only in-frame ones; the method was immunoSEQ multiplex PCR. V and J calls and clone size are copied from that table; D and trimming were computed from the DNA. The repertoire holds 200,000 or so clones, with around 75% as singletons.

Sequencing was done on a sample of PBMCs. The TCR originated in a male donor in good health and CMV-seropositive. The chain combines TRBV19 with TRBJ2-5; TRBD1 is a possible D gene (5 bases). DNA of the CDR3: TGTGCCAGTAGTACCGACAGATTGGAGACCCAGTACTTC. Protein sequence: CASSTDRLETQYF.